These 17 T cell receptor beta chains came from one sample sequenced in a study of blood T cells in healthy people across ages. A J-beta primer mix and a sample-barcoded 5' primer were used in a second PCR of roughly 6 to 11 cycles. TCRdb used MiXCR to reprocess the 5' RACE reads, holding one entry per CDR3 protein. Among around 1,100,000 distinct CDR3 sequences listed, approximately 38% were seen once. Material: blood. The receptors here all came from a man aged 18 to 30 in good health.

This rearrangement joins TRBV5-1 to TRBJ2-5, with D unresolved. Germline V gene data show CDR1 as SGHRS and CDR2 as YFSETQ. The V end lost 0 bases, the J end lost 2 bases, and 8 bases lay between the germline ends. The CDR3 extends over 14 amino acids. Here the CDR3 DNA reads TGCGCCAGCAGCTTGGTAACAGCTCAAGAGACCCAGTACTTC. Translating it yields CASSLVTAQETQYF.

The chain recombines TRBV25-1 with TRBJ1-1; TRBD1 matches 7 bases. In germline, CDR1 is MGHDK, CDR2 SYGVNS. There are 14 residues in the CDR3. Trimming removed 6 bases from V and 3 bases from J; junction bases left unmatched: 7. As DNA, the CDR3 is TGTGCCAGCAGGACAGGGATTGGGTACACTGAAGCTTTCTTT. This gives the protein CASRTGIGYTEAFF. Combining the CDR3 with reference TRBV25-1 and TRBJ1-1 gives the whole variable domain EADIYQTPRYLVIGTGKKITLECSQTMGHDKMYWYQQDPGMELHLIHYSYGVNSTEKGDLSSESTVSRIRTEHFPLTLESARPSHTSQYLCASRTGIGYTEAFFGQGTRLTVV.

The table lists this clonotype with a few counts. The CDR3 DNA reads as TGCGCCAGCAGCCAGGATACAGGTTTCAGTCAGCCCCAGCATTTT. Protein product: CASSQDTGFSQPQHF. This rearrangement joins TRBV4-3 to TRBJ1-5, with D possibly matching TRBD1 (5 bases). Trimming cost V 3 bases and J 6 bases, with 15 bases left between them. Germline CDR1 is LGHNA and CDR2 is YSLEER. This CDR3 is built from 15 residues.

This clonotype showed up just a few times. This chain uses TRBV20-1 with TRBJ2-3; D is unclear. CDR1 and CDR2 (germline): DFQATT, SNEGSKA (reference sequence). The CDR3 consists of 15 residues. Trimming stripped 1 base from V and 3 bases from J, with 14 bases between. CDR3 DNA: TGCAGTGCTAGAGTGCCCGACCCTAGTACAGATACGCAGTATTTT. This gives the protein CSARVPDPSTDTQYF.

This clonotype showed up just a few times. The chain is built from TRBV7-2 and TRBJ1-5; no definite D call. This CDR3 contains 14 residues. Germline V gives CDR1 SGHTA, CDR2 FQGNSA. Deletions cut 5 bases from V and 0 bases from J, with 8 bases between. The CDR3: CASSPSNSNQPQHF. For the CDR3, the DNA is TGTGCCAGCAGCCCCAGTAATAGCAATCAGCCCCAGCATTTT.

V usage is TRBV20-1 and J usage is TRBJ2-2; D is undetermined. Germline CDR1 and CDR2: DFQATT and SNEGSKA (reference sequence). The CDR3 spans 12 residues. Deletions cut 1 base from V and 7 bases from J, with 7 bases between. CDR3 protein: CSARAENGELFF. Here the CDR3 DNA reads TGCAGTGCTAGAGCGGAGAACGGGGAGCTGTTTTTT.

V is TRBV25-1 and J is TRBJ1-1; D is uncertain. The CDR3 extends over 11 amino acids. The V gene's germline CDR1 is MGHDK and CDR2 SYGVNS. V lost 5 bases and J lost 9, with 10 bases in between. CDR3 sequence (DNA): TGTGCCAGCAGTACCGGGCCTCAAGCTTTCTTT. It is translated as CASSTGPQAFF.

The chain links TRBV4-3 to TRBJ1-4; D unresolved. The germline V and J ends were trimmed by 2 bases and 0 bases, with 7 bases remaining between them. The germline V gene has CDR1 LGHNA and CDR2 YSLEER. This CDR3 comprises 15 residues. This CDR3 reads CASSQLSTTNEKLFF. In DNA form, the CDR3 reads TGCGCCAGCAGCCAACTTAGCACAACTAATGAAAAACTGTTTTTT.

The chain couples TRBV29-1 to TRBJ1-1, with D possibly matching TRBD1 (5 bases). The CDR3 extends over 13 amino acids. Trimming stripped 4 bases from V and 5 bases from J, with 14 bases between. Germline V lookup: CDR1 SQVTM, CDR2 ANQGSEA. CDR3 protein: CSVAGRATTEAFF. The CDR3 DNA is TGCAGCGTTGCGGGCAGGGCCACTACTGAAGCTTTCTTT.

This clonotype came up a few times. The genes are TRBV7-9 and TRBJ2-1; D may be TRBD1 or TRBD2 (5 bases each). V lost 5 bases, J lost 5 bases, and 22 bases lay in between. The CDR3 totals 17 residues. Germline-derived CDR1 and CDR2 are SEHNR and FQNEAQ (reference sequence). CDR3: CASSQWRTGFRDNEQFF. The CDR3 nucleotides are TGTGCCAGCAGCCAGTGGAGGACGGGATTCAGGGACAATGAGCAGTTCTTC.

V is TRBV5-1 and J is TRBJ1-1, with D maybe TRBD1 (6 bases). CDR1 is SGHRS, CDR2 YFSETQ, per germline. The CDR3 is 11 residues long. Trimming stripped 6 bases from V and 8 bases from J, with 11 bases between. CDR3 sequence: CASTSQGEAFF. Here the CDR3 DNA reads TGCGCCAGCACCTCACAGGGAGAAGCTTTCTTT.

The chain links TRBV14 to TRBJ2-3; D might be TRBD1 (6 bases). The ends were cut back, 0 bases at V and 2 bases at J, with 15 bases in the middle. CDR1 and CDR2 from the germline V gene are SGHDN and FVKESK. CDR3 length equals 17 residues. The CDR3 coding sequence is TGTGCCAGCAGCCAAGACTCCAGGGGTTTCTACACAGATACGCAGTATTTT. Its protein is CASSQDSRGFYTDTQYF.

The J gene is TRBJ2-3, the V gene TRBV4-3, with D uncertain. The CDR3 totals 16 residues. Trimming removed 1 base from V and 2 bases from J, with 13 bases in between. Germline values: CDR1 LGHNA, CDR2 YSLEER. CDR3 DNA: TGCGCCAGCAGCCAAGCTACAAAAATCCCCACAGATACGCAGTATTTT. It is translated as CASSQATKIPTDTQYF.

There are a few counts of this clonotype. V gene TRBV6-2 or TRBV6-3 combines with J gene TRBJ2-7; D gene uncertain. Looked up from germline, CDR1 is MNHEY and CDR2 is SVGEGT. The length of the CDR3 is 12 residues. Between the trimmed V and J ends, which lost 8 bases and 1 base, there was a span of 9 bases. CDR3 DNA sequence: TGTGCCAGCGCCGGGTCGTCCTACGAGCAGTACTTC. This encodes CASAGSSYEQYF.

This clonotype has only a few counts. This chain links TRBV3-1 with TRBJ1-1, with 7 bases lining up with TRBD1. The CDR3 has 14 residues. Germline V CDR1 and CDR2: LGHDT, YNNKEL (reference sequence). The junction had 11 bases not matched to a gene; V was cut back by 6 bases and J by 7 bases. CDR3 sequence: CASRPLDRVGEAFF. For the CDR3, the DNA is TGTGCCAGCAGGCCACTCGACAGGGTGGGTGAAGCTTTCTTT.

This clonotype was counted a few times. The V gene is TRBV5-1, the J gene TRBJ2-1; no clear D gene. The CDR3 totals 14 residues. The V end was cut by 0 bases, the J end by 5 bases, with 9 bases between. The germline CDR1 and CDR2 sequences are SGHRS and YFSETQ. The CDR3 loop reads CASSLVRNHNEQFF. The CDR3 nucleotides read TGCGCCAGCAGCTTGGTGAGGAACCACAATGAGCAGTTCTTC. Using reference TRBV5-1 and TRBJ2-1 for the parts outside the CDR3, the full variable domain is KAGVTQTPRYLIKTRGQQVTLSCSPISGHRSVSWYQQTPGQGLQFLFEYFSETQRNKGNFPGRFSGRQFSNSRSEMNVSTLELGDSALYLCASSLVRNHNEQFFGPGTRLTVL.

This clonotype was detected a few times. The chain employs TRBV21-1 and TRBJ1-4; TRBD1 reflects the table's D call only, with no check against the DNA. TRBV21-1 is termed a pseudogene. The CDR3 consists of 18 residues. CDR3 amino acids: CASSKYCLVSGENEKLFF. The CDR3 region has the DNA TGTGCCAGCAGCAAATATTGCCTCGTATCAGGGGAGAATGAAAAACTGTTTTTT.